The present T cell receptor (beta chain) was sequenced within a study of blood T cell repertoires in COVID-19. The protocol was immunoSEQ multiplex PCR, while the TCRdb copy is restricted to in-frame clones and leaves out a portion. Here the sample spans approximately 65,000 clones, roughly 84% being singletons. Trimming pared 2 bases from V and 5 bases from J, leaving 13 bases between. Germline V gives CDR1 SGHDT, CDR2 YYEEEE. This CDR3 is built from 14 residues. V gene TRBV5-6 combines with J gene TRBJ1-2; D perhaps matches TRBD1 (6 bases). This TCR came from a woman of 80 years or more with active or convalescent COVID-19. The sequenced sample was peripheral blood. In DNA, the CDR3 is TGTGCCAGCAGCTTCACAGGGAACCTATATGGCTACACCTTC. Translated, it gives CASSFTGNLYGYTF. The full variable domain, rest sourced from reference TRBV5-6 and TRBJ1-2, is DAGVTQSPTHLIKTRGQQVTLRCSPKSGHDTVSWYQQALGQGPQFIFQYYEEEERQRGNFPDRFSGHQFPNYSSELNVNALLLGDSALYLCASSFTGNLYGYTFGSGTRLTVV.